This T cell receptor (beta chain) was obtained from a study of regulatory T cells in long-lasting Graves disease. Notes on the study in general: A greater number of public clonotypes (2,741) was shared by persistent patients than by new patients (around 960). Persistent disease was characterized by preferential usage of TRBV28, TRBJ1-2 and TRBJ2-5. Possibly, too few samples lowered accuracy.

J gave up 3 bases and V 1 base, and 5 bases lay outside the gene matches. The germline CDR1 and CDR2 sequences are DFQATT and SNEGSKA (reference sequence). This CDR3 has 14 residues. Libraries of TCR beta came from iRepertoire HTBI primers plus Arm-PCR of CDR3 regions. A single record per CDR3 protein comes from TCRdb applying MiXCR to the multiplex PCR reads. This sample carries around 400,000 distinct CDR3 sequences, around 15% of them seen once, and the ten largest clones take about 24%. Time point noted: newly diagnosed GD, antithyroid drugs for less than 3 months. RNA extracted from PBMCs served as the sequencing template. Patients met American Thyroid Association criteria for Graves' disease. This clonotype was recorded at least ten times. No antigen is known for it.

The rearrangement uses TRBV20-1 and TRBJ2-7, with 8 bases aligning to TRBD1. Here the sequenced sample was peripheral blood mononuclear cells (PBMCs), taken at new diagnosis, from a patient treated with antithyroid drugs. The receptor was derived from a female donor with Graves disease. CDR3 residues: CSARAPQGGYEQYF. For the CDR3, the DNA is TGCAGTGCTAGAGCACCACAGGGGGGCTACGAGCAGTACTTC.